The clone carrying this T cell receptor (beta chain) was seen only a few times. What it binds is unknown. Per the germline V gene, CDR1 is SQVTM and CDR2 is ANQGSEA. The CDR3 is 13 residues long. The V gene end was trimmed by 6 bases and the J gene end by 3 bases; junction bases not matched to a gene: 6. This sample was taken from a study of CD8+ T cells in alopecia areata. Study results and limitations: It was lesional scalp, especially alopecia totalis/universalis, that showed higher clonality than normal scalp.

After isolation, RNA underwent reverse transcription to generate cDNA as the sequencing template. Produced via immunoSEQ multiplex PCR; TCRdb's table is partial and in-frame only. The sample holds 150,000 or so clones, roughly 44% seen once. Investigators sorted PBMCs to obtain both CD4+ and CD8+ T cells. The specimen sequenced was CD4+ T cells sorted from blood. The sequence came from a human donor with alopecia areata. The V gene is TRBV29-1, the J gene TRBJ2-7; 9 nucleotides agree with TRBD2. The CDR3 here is CSVISGSNYEQYF. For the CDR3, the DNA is TGCAGCGTCATTAGCGGGAGCAACTACGAGCAGTACTTC.